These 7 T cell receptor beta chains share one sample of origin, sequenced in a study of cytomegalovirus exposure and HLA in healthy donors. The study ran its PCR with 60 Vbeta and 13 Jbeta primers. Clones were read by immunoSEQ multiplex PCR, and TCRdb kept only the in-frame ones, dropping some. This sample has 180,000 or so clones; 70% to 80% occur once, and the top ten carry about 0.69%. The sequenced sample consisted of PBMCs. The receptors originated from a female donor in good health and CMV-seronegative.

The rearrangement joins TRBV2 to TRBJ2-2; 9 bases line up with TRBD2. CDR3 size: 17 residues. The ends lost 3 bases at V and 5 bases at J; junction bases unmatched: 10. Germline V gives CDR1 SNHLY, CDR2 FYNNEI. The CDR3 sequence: CASSERGGGARTGELFF. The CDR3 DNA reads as TGTGCCAGCAGTGAGAGGGGCGGGGGGGCTAGGACCGGGGAGCTGTTTTTT.

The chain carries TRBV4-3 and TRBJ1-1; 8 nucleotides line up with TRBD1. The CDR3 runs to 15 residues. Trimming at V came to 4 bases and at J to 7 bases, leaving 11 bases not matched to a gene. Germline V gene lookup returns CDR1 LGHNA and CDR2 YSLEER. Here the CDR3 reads CASSPGTGTLYEAFF. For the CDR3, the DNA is TGCGCCAGCAGCCCGGGGACAGGAACCCTTTATGAAGCTTTCTTT.

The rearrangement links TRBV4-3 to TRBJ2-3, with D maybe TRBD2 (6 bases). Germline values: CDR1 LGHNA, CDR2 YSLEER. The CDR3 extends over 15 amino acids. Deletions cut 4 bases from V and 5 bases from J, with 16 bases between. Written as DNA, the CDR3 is TGCGCCAGCAGCCCACGGGAGATTGTGGGAGATACGCAGTATTTT. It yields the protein CASSPREIVGDTQYF.

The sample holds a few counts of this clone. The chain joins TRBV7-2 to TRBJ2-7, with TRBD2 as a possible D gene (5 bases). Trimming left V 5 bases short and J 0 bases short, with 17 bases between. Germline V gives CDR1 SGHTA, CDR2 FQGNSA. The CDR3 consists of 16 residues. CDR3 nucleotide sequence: TGTGCCAGCAGCCCTAAATTGCGGACTGTCTCCTACGAGCAGTACTTC. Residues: CASSPKLRTVSYEQYF.

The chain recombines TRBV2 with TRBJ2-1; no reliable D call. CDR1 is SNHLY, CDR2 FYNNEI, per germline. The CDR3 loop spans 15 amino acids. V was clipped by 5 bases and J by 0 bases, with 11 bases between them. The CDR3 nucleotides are TGTGCCAGCAGTCGGTCTGAAAGCTCCTACAATGAGCAGTTCTTC. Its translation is CASSRSESSYNEQFF.

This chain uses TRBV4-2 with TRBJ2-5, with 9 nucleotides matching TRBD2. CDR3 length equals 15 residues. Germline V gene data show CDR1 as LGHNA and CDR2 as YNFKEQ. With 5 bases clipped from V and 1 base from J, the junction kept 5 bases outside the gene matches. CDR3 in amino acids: CASSKGRGGQETQYF. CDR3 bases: TGTGCCAGCAGCAAGGGGCGGGGGGGCCAAGAGACCCAGTACTTC.

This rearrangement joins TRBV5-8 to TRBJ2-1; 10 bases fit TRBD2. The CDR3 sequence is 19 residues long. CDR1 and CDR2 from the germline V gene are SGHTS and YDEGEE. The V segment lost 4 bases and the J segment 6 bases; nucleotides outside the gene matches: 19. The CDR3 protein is CASSQIVQRGGPMSNEQFF. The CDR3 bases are TGTGCCAGCAGCCAAATAGTACAGCGGGGGGGCCCGATGTCCAATGAGCAGTTCTTC.